A selection of T cell receptor beta chains follows, all from one sample in a study of radiation and T cells in renal cell carcinoma. The repertoire was sequenced with immunoSEQ multiplex PCR; TCRdb's copy has only in-frame clones and lacks some. The table records almost 9,500 clones, 63% of them present only once. Sequencing was performed on tumor tissue, taken from a patient whose treatment included radiotherapy and nephrectomy. The receptors come from a woman aged 50 to 65 with renal cell carcinoma. The CDR3 runs from the conserved cysteine through the conserved F or W. A D gene is named only where the DNA matches it firmly. The size entry is marked missing in some rows and otherwise reads once, few, many or a size class.

cdr3_aa: CASSPPRYTGELFF; cdr3_nt: TGTGCCAGCAGCCCACCGCGGTACACCGGGGAGCTGTTTTTT; j_call: TRBJ2-2; clone_size: .; d_call: .; v_call: TRBV7-2
cdr3_aa: CASSQGATGSTDTQYF; cdr3_nt: TGCGCCAGCAGCCAAGGTGCGACAGGGTCCACAGATACGCAGTATTTT; j_call: TRBJ2-3; clone_size: once; d_call: TRBD1; v_call: TRBV5-4
cdr3_aa: CASSPEYGDEKLFF; cdr3_nt: TGTGCCAGCAGCCCCGAATATGGGGACGAAAAACTGTTTTTT; j_call: TRBJ1-4; clone_size: .; d_call: .; v_call: TRBV27
cdr3_aa: CASSLPSGETQYF; cdr3_nt: TGTGCCAGCAGCTTACCCTCGGGGGAGACCCAGTACTTC; j_call: TRBJ2-5; clone_size: few; d_call: .; v_call: TRBV5-4
cdr3_aa: CASRRLRVSLMNTEAFF; cdr3_nt: TGTGCCAGCAGACGACTCCGGGTCTCCCTTATGAACACTGAAGCTTTCTTT; j_call: TRBJ1-1; clone_size: .; d_call: .; v_call: TRBV7-2
cdr3_aa: CASNPPDSSNQPQHF; cdr3_nt: TGTGCCAGCAACCCCCCGGACAGCTCCAATCAGCCCCAGCATTTT; j_call: TRBJ1-5; clone_size: few; d_call: .; v_call: TRBV27
cdr3_aa: CASSLIRQEVTDTQYF; cdr3_nt: TGCGCCAGCAGCCTTATACGACAGGAAGTCACAGATACGCAGTATTTT; j_call: TRBJ2-3; clone_size: .; d_call: .; v_call: TRBV5-1
cdr3_aa: CASISPRDRGTDTQYF; cdr3_nt: TGTGCCAGTATAAGCCCACGGGACAGGGGAACAGATACGCAGTATTTT; j_call: TRBJ2-3; clone_size: .; d_call: TRBD1; v_call: TRBV19
cdr3_aa: CASSVAAGVPGELFF; cdr3_nt: TGTGCCAGCAGCGTAGCTGCGGGGGTCCCCGGGGAGCTGTTTTTT; j_call: TRBJ2-2; clone_size: .; d_call: TRBD2; v_call: TRBV9
cdr3_aa: CASSSRVEQPQHF; cdr3_nt: TGTGCCAGCAGTTCTAGGGTCGAACAGCCCCAGCATTTT; j_call: TRBJ1-5; clone_size: few; d_call: .; v_call: TRBV27
cdr3_aa: CASSWGGVKSYEQYF; cdr3_nt: TGTGCCAGCAGCTGGGGGGGCGTTAAGTCCTACGAGCAGTACTTC; j_call: TRBJ2-7; clone_size: .; d_call: .; v_call: TRBV7-2
cdr3_aa: CASSTTGGYGYTF; cdr3_nt: TGTGCCAGCAGTACGACAGGGGGCTATGGCTACACCTTC; j_call: TRBJ1-2; clone_size: .; d_call: TRBD1; v_call: TRBV28
cdr3_aa: CASSYSSREGVPEQYF; cdr3_nt: TGTGCCAGCAGTTACTCGTCGCGGGAGGGCGTTCCAGAGCAGTACTTC; j_call: TRBJ2-7; clone_size: .; d_call: TRBD2; v_call: TRBV6-5
cdr3_aa: CASSLFGSSNQPQHF; cdr3_nt: TGTGCCAGCAGCTTGTTTGGGAGTAGCAATCAGCCCCAGCATTTT; j_call: TRBJ1-5; clone_size: medium-sized; d_call: .; v_call: TRBV5-6
cdr3_aa: CASNPGGQGAGDTQYF; cdr3_nt: TGCGCCAGCAACCCTGGGGGACAGGGGGCAGGAGATACGCAGTATTTT; j_call: TRBJ2-3; clone_size: .; d_call: TRBD1; v_call: TRBV5-1
cdr3_aa: CASSLDRDGNEQFF; cdr3_nt: TGTGCCAGCAGCTTAGACCGGGATGGAAATGAGCAGTTCTTC; j_call: TRBJ2-1; clone_size: .; d_call: .; v_call: TRBV13